Following are 22 T cell receptor beta chains from one sample sequenced in a study of T cells after yellow fever vaccination. One entry per CDR3 protein results from TCRdb running MiXCR on the 5' RACE reads. The sample consists of fewer than 400,000 distinct CDR3 sequences, approximately 5.7% of them appearing once. The sequenced sample was PBMCs, obtained 5 days after the yellow fever booster vaccination. These receptors all stem from a man aged 25 to 45 who received the YFV17D yellow fever vaccine.

This clonotype was observed a few times. The chain is built from TRBV5-1 and TRBJ2-1; 7 nucleotides match TRBD2. This CDR3 is built from 16 residues. Losses at the gene ends were 4 bases for V and 0 bases for J; bases not matched to a gene: 7. CDR1 and CDR2 from the germline V gene are SGHRS and YFSETQ. CDR3 residues: CASSVGGFGSYNEQFF. CDR3 coding DNA: TGCGCCAGCAGCGTCGGGGGGTTTGGCTCCTACAATGAGCAGTTCTTC.

This chain connects TRBV5-1 to TRBJ1-1; a possible D gene is TRBD1 (6 bases). Germline V gives CDR1 SGHRS, CDR2 YFSETQ. Trimming removed 4 bases from V and 6 bases from J, with 19 bases in between. The CDR3 length is 15 residues. CDR3 nucleotides: TGCGCCAGCAGCCCCGGTGGCACCGGACAGCCTGAAGCTTTCTTT. Its translation: CASSPGGTGQPEAFF.

This clonotype came up many times. The rearrangement joins TRBV9 to TRBJ2-7; 9 bases align to TRBD2. After removal of 0 bases from V and 6 bases from J, the junction contained 7 bases not matched to a gene. There are 15 residues in the CDR3. The germline V gene has CDR1 SGDLS and CDR2 YYNGEE. The CDR3 reads CASSVEAGGMLEQYF. DNA of the CDR3: TGTGCCAGCAGCGTAGAGGCGGGGGGGATGCTCGAGCAGTACTTC. The full variable domain, rest sourced from reference TRBV9 and TRBJ2-7, is DSGVTQTPKHLITATGQRVTLRCSPRSGDLSVYWYQQSLDQGLQFLIQYYNGEERAKGNILERFSAQQFPDLHSELNLSSLELGDSALYFCASSVEAGGMLEQYFGPGTRLTVT.

In regard to this clonotype: At one boundary the junction diverges from the germline segment, which might be a read error. The rearrangement joins TRBV20-1 to TRBJ1-4; 9 bases agree with TRBD1. The CDR3 covers 16 residues. Germline assignment: CDR1 DFQATT and CDR2 SNEGSKA (reference sequence). The DNA for the CDR3 is TGCTGTGCTATTATCACAGGGGGCGTATCTAATGAAAAACTGTTTTTT. Protein product: CCAIITGGVSNEKLFF.

This chain uses TRBV15 with TRBJ2-7; D unresolved. The V end lost 0 bases, the J end lost 3 bases, and 6 bases lay between the germline ends. The CDR3 has 13 amino acids. Per the germline V gene, CDR1 is LNHNV and CDR2 is YYDKDF (reference sequence). CDR3 coding DNA: TGTGCCACCAGCAGAGACAAAGACTACGAGCAGTACTTC. Protein product: CATSRDKDYEQYF.

This clonotype was counted only a few times. An end of the junction differs from the germline gene, which may be a read error. The gene calls are TRBV7-7 and TRBJ2-3; D gene ambiguous. Germline V lookup: CDR1 SSHAT, CDR2 FNYEAQ (reference sequence). There are 17 residues in the CDR3. In nucleotides, the CDR3 is TGTGCTAGCAGCTTAAACGCTCCGCCTGCTAGCACAGATACGCAGTATTTT. It translates to CASSLNAPPASTDTQYF.

This clonotype was seen a few times. This chain joins TRBV29-1 and TRBJ2-3; 11 bases match TRBD1. CDR3 length equals 19 residues. V lost 5 bases, J lost 3 bases, and 19 bases stayed unmatched. The germline gives CDR1 SQVTM, CDR2 ANQGSEA. CDR3 coding DNA: TGCAGCGTTCCTGGGACAGGGGGTTCCTACTCTTATCGAACAGATACGCAGTATTTT. Translating it yields CSVPGTGGSYSYRTDTQYF.

This clonotype was recorded a few times. The chain joins TRBV28 to TRBJ2-7, with 9 positions matching TRBD1. The CDR3 totals 16 residues. Germline V lookup: CDR1 MDHEN, CDR2 SYDVKM. Losses at the gene ends were 4 bases for V and 1 base for J; bases not matched to a gene: 8. CDR3 coding DNA: TGTGCCAGCAGTTCCTATTCCGGGACAGGGTCCTACGAGCAGTACTTC. This sequence encodes CASSSYSGTGSYEQYF.

This clonotype has a handful of counts. The chain combines TRBV7-2 with TRBJ2-3, with 7 nucleotides matching TRBD1. CDR1 is SGHTA and CDR2 is FQGNSA in the germline V gene. V was clipped by 5 bases and J by 1 base; unmatched bases: 6. This CDR3 has 15 amino acids. As DNA, the CDR3 is TGTGCCAGCAGCCCCCTTGGACAGGGCACAGATACGCAGTATTTT. Translated: CASSPLGQGTDTQYF.

In its sample, this clonotype was seen a few times. CDR3 DNA sequence: TGTGCCAGCAGCTCAGCGGGAGGTTTTTACTACGAGCAGTACTTC. Its translation: CASSSAGGFYYEQYF. The rearrangement links TRBV5-4 to TRBJ2-7; TRBD2 matches at 9 bases. CDR1 SGHNT and CDR2 YYREEE come from the germline V gene (reference sequence). V lost 3 bases to trimming and J lost 3 bases; unmatched junction nucleotides: 7. The CDR3 is 15 amino acids. The whole variable domain, remainder taken from reference TRBV5-4 and TRBJ2-7, is ETGVTQSPTHLIKTRGQQVTLRCSSQSGHNTVSWYQQALGQGPQFIFQYYREEENGRGNFPPRFSGLQFPNYSSELNVNALELDDSALYLCASSSAGGFYYEQYFGPGTRLTVT.

The chain combines TRBV11-2 with TRBJ1-4; 7 nucleotides align to TRBD1. The ends lost 5 bases at V and 8 bases at J; junction bases unmatched: 11. The CDR3 consists of 15 residues. CDR1 is SGHAT, CDR2 FQNNGV, per germline. The CDR3 here is CASSVRPGTEEKLFF. The CDR3, as DNA: TGTGCCAGCAGCGTCCGACCGGGGACAGAAGAAAAACTGTTTTTT.

V is TRBV5-1 and J is TRBJ2-1; possibly TRBD1 for D (5 bases). The CDR3 runs to 13 residues. V shed 4 bases and J shed 14 bases, with 19 bases lying between them. CDR1 is SGHRS, CDR2 YFSETQ, per germline. Here the CDR3 reads CASSTGPRQPKFF. DNA for the CDR3: TGCGCCAGCAGCACCGGCCCGAGACAGCCTAAGTTCTTC.

This chain connects TRBV7-3 to TRBJ2-1; D could derive from TRBD1 or TRBD2 (5 bases each). The CDR3 consists of 16 residues. In germline, CDR1 is SGHTA, CDR2 FQGTGA. Trimming stripped 1 base from V and 3 bases from J, with 13 bases between. The DNA for the CDR3 is TGTGCCAGCAGCTTAAGTACGGGGACGGTCTACAATGAGCAGTTCTTC. Its protein product is CASSLSTGTVYNEQFF.

This clonotype has just a few counts. The rearrangement joins TRBV14 to TRBJ1-6; unclear D gene. Germline loops: CDR1 SGHDN, CDR2 FVKESK. The CDR3 has 18 residues. V lost 0 bases, J lost 1 base, and 13 bases lay in between. In DNA form, the CDR3 reads TGTGCCAGCAGCCAAGATGAATCTTGGATGTCCTATAATTCACCCCTCCACTTT. Its translation: CASSQDESWMSYNSPLHF. Full variable domain (remainder filled in from reference TRBV14 and TRBJ1-6): EAGVTQFPSHSVIEKGQTVTLRCDPISGHDNLYWYRRVMGKEIKFLLHFVKESKQDESGMPNNRFLAERTGGTYSTLKVQPAELEDSGVYFCASSQDESWMSYNSPLHFGNGTRLTVT.

The sample holds a few counts of this clonotype. The DNA of the CDR3 is TGTGCCAGCAGCGCCGGGACTCTTAACCAGCCCCAGCATTTT. This gives the protein CASSAGTLNQPQHF. J is TRBJ1-5 and V is TRBV13; D may be TRBD1 (5 bases). Germline CDR1 is PRHDT and CDR2 is FYEKMQ (reference sequence). V lost 5 bases and J 7 bases, leaving 15 bases between the germline ends. The CDR3 length is 14 residues.

This clonotype has only a few counts. The V gene is TRBV20-1, the J gene TRBJ2-6, with D maybe TRBD1 (6 bases). This CDR3 is 14 amino acids long. The ends were cut back, 3 bases at V and 1 base at J, with 7 bases in the middle. Germline CDR1 DFQATT, CDR2 SNEGSKA (reference sequence). The CDR3 sequence: CSARQGSGANVLTF. In DNA, the CDR3 is TGCAGTGCTAGGCAGGGGTCTGGGGCCAACGTCCTGACTTTC.

There are a few counts of this clonotype. The V gene is TRBV6-1, the J gene TRBJ2-1, with 7 bases that match TRBD1. The ends lost 6 bases at V and 3 bases at J; junction bases unmatched: 11. This CDR3 spans 16 amino acids. Looked up from germline, CDR1 is MNHNS and CDR2 is SASEGT. For the CDR3, the DNA is TGTGCCAGCAGCGATTCCGACAGGGTCGTCTACAATGAGCAGTTCTTC. Translation gives CASSDSDRVVYNEQFF.

This clonotype has a count of ten or more. The chain is built from TRBV5-1 and TRBJ2-1; D remains unclear. V lost 4 bases, J lost 10 bases, and 21 bases lay in between. The CDR3 loop spans 15 amino acids. Germline-derived CDR1 and CDR2 are SGHRS and YFSETQ. CDR3 nucleotide sequence: TGCGCCAGCAGCCCGTCATCCACCCCCCAAGGAGAGCAGTTCTTC. Translation gives CASSPSSTPQGEQFF.

This clonotype has a count of ten or more. V is TRBV11-1 and J is TRBJ2-1; D is unresolved. V lost 0 bases to trimming and J lost 2 bases, with 17 bases between them. The germline V gene encodes CDR1 SGHAT and CDR2 FQDESV (reference sequence). This CDR3 contains 18 residues. The CDR3 protein is CASSLAGGVGKTYNEQFF. For the CDR3, the DNA is TGTGCCAGCAGCTTAGCGGGCGGAGTCGGTAAGACCTACAATGAGCAGTTCTTC.

The chain links TRBV5-1 to TRBJ2-1; 8 bases agree with TRBD2. Germline CDR1 reads SGHRS; CDR2 reads YFSETQ. The CDR3 sequence is 15 residues long. Trimming cost V 4 bases and J 6 bases; bases outside gene matches: 9. CDR3 nucleotide sequence: TGCGCCAGCAGCCAAATAGCGGGAATATCCAATGAGCAGTTCTTC. Its protein product is CASSQIAGISNEQFF. The whole variable domain, remainder taken from reference TRBV5-1 and TRBJ2-1, is KAGVTQTPRYLIKTRGQQVTLSCSPISGHRSVSWYQQTPGQGLQFLFEYFSETQRNKGNFPGRFSGRQFSNSRSEMNVSTLELGDSALYLCASSQIAGISNEQFFGPGTRLTVL.

The chain uses TRBV6-5 and TRBJ1-2, with 8 bases lining up with TRBD1. CDR1 is MNHEY and CDR2 is SVGAGI in the germline V gene. CDR3 length equals 13 residues. V dropped 5 bases and J dropped 7; count of bases not matched to a gene: 6. Here the CDR3 reads CASSTDRGLGYTF. CDR3 sequence (DNA): TGTGCCAGCAGTACTGACAGGGGTCTTGGCTACACCTTC.

A few counts support this clonotype. The rearrangement links TRBV20-1 to TRBJ2-3; D may be TRBD1 (6 bases). From germline, CDR1 is DFQATT and CDR2 SNEGSKA (reference sequence). CDR3 length: 14 amino acids. V was clipped by 6 bases and J by 2 bases, with 15 bases between them. The CDR3 DNA reads TGCAGTGCGCCGGACAGTTTCTCCACAGATACGCAGTATTTT. This codes for CSAPDSFSTDTQYF.